Below, 19 T cell receptor beta chains from the same sample are listed, as sequenced in a study of a mutant IDH1 vaccine in newly diagnosed glioma. TCRdb's copy holds only in-frame clones and misses some; the assay was immunoSEQ multiplex PCR. Of roughly 32,000 clones listed, 79% are singletons. As for time point: week 35, safety follow-up. Every vaccine dose comprised 300 ug of mutant IDH1 20-mer peptide plus topical imiquimod. Which antigens these TCRs recognize remains unknown. The source was PBMCs, collected from a glioma patient whose treatment included an IDH1 peptide vaccine. Receptors originate from a woman aged 30 to 39 with glioma. Some clones in this sample may be carry-over from other donors' samples.

The genes are TRBV10-3 and TRBJ2-7, with no clear D. Trimming shortened V by 0 bases and J by 4 bases, and 4 bases separated the two germline ends. Germline loops: CDR1 ENHRY, CDR2 SYGVKD. The CDR3 totals 12 residues. The CDR3 region has the DNA TGTGCCATCAGTGAGTCGACATACGAGCAGTACTTC. The encoded protein is CAISESTYEQYF.

The chain is built from TRBV28 and TRBJ2-7, with 12 nucleotides matching TRBD2. This CDR3 is 15 amino acids long. Germline V lookup: CDR1 MDHEN, CDR2 SYDVKM. V lost 6 bases to trimming and J lost 5 bases; unmatched junction nucleotides: 8. CDR3 region: CASSGEGLAGNEQYF. The CDR3 coding sequence is TGTGCCAGCAGCGGAGAAGGACTAGCGGGAAACGAGCAGTACTTC.

This rearrangement joins TRBV7-9 to TRBJ2-3, with D possibly matching TRBD1 (7 bases). CDR1 and CDR2 from the germline V gene are SEHNR and FQNEAQ (reference sequence). V was cut by 3 bases and J by 3 bases, with 10 bases left in between. The CDR3 spans 14 residues. The CDR3 loop reads CASSFAGGTDTQYF. In DNA form, the CDR3 reads TGTGCCAGCAGCTTTGCAGGGGGGACAGATACGCAGTATTTT.

This clone appeared a few times. The chain uses TRBV7-8 and TRBJ2-3; D gene uncertain. V lost 5 bases, J lost 9 bases, and 18 bases lay in between. This CDR3 is 14 amino acids long. Germline values: CDR1 SGHVS, CDR2 FQNEAQ. The CDR3 is CASSVRTDLRTQYF. The CDR3 nucleotides read TGTGCCAGCAGCGTAAGGACCGACCTACGGACGCAGTATTTT.

This clone has only a few counts. The J gene is TRBJ1-2, the V gene TRBV30; TRBD1 might be the D (5 bases). Per germline, CDR1 GTSNPN and CDR2 SVGIG (reference sequence). The CDR3 is 12 amino acids. The V and J ends lost 5 bases and 8 bases respectively, with 15 bases between them. CDR3 in amino acids: CAWGHGGSGYTF. The CDR3 region has the DNA TGTGCCTGGGGTCATGGGGGGTCGGGCTACACCTTC.

The chain's CDR3 is CASSESGLASGELFF. In DNA form, the CDR3 reads TGTGCCAGCAGCGAATCGGGACTAGCATCCGGGGAGCTGTTTTTT. The chain recombines TRBV9 with TRBJ2-2; 9 bases are shared with TRBD2. This CDR3 spans 15 amino acids. V shed 3 bases and J 6 bases; nucleotides not matched to a gene: 6. Germline CDR1 SGDLS, CDR2 YYNGEE.

The chain carries TRBV11-2 and TRBJ1-1; D might be TRBD1 (5 bases). Trimming shortened V by 3 bases and J by 3 bases, and 14 bases separated the two germline ends. From germline, CDR1 is SGHAT and CDR2 FQNNGV. The CDR3 totals 15 residues. The CDR3 DNA is TGTGCCAGCAGCTTCCCTCAGGGCATGGACACTGAAGCTTTCTTT. It encodes CASSFPQGMDTEAFF.

The rearrangement uses TRBV28 and TRBJ1-3; TRBD1 might be the D (6 bases). With 9 bases removed from V and 0 bases from J, the gap between germline ends came to 12 bases. The germline V gene encodes CDR1 MDHEN and CDR2 SYDVKM. CDR3 length equals 14 residues. In DNA, the CDR3 is TGTGCCAGTTTCTCGACAGGCTCTGGAAACACCATATATTTT. As protein: CASFSTGSGNTIYF.

V gene TRBV6-5 combines with J gene TRBJ2-3, with 12 bases matching TRBD2. Per germline, CDR1 MNHEY and CDR2 SVGAGI. The trim removed 5 bases at V and 4 bases at J, leaving 4 bases unmatched. The CDR3 extends over 15 amino acids. DNA of the CDR3: TGTGCCAGCAGTGGGCTAGCGGGAGGGGCAGATACGCAGTATTTT. Its translation is CASSGLAGGADTQYF.

This sequence joins TRBV6-1 and TRBJ2-5; D remains ambiguous. V was trimmed by 4 bases and J by 1 base, leaving 10 bases between them. Germline assignment: CDR1 MNHNS and CDR2 SASEGT. The length of the CDR3 is 14 residues. CDR3: CASSVVGPQETQYF. The CDR3 bases are TGTGCCAGCAGTGTAGTAGGACCCCAAGAGACCCAGTACTTC.

The V gene is TRBV27, the J gene TRBJ2-1; TRBD2 might be the D (6 bases). V lost 9 bases and J lost 4, with 13 bases in between. The CDR3 consists of 13 residues. CDR1 is MNHEY and CDR2 is SMNVEV in the germline V gene (reference sequence). Written as DNA, the CDR3 is TGTGCCAGTTGGACTACTAGTTACAATGAGCAGTTCTTC. Amino acids: CASWTTSYNEQFF.

This chain uses TRBV30 with TRBJ2-3; no definite D call. Germline lookup yields CDR1 GTSNPN and CDR2 SVGIG (reference sequence). Trimming took off 4 bases at V and 3 bases at J, with 14 bases between the two ends. The CDR3 consists of 14 residues. CDR3 region: CAWNLGGRTDTQYF. DNA of the CDR3: TGTGCCTGGAATTTAGGCGGCCGGACAGATACGCAGTATTTT.

This clone has just a few counts. The genes are TRBV5-8 and TRBJ1-4; D unclear. The CDR3 contains 14 residues. Deletions cut 0 bases from V and 8 bases from J, with 11 bases between. Germline V lookup: CDR1 SGHTS, CDR2 YDEGEE. CDR3 in amino acids: CASSLGQVHEKLFF. CDR3 bases: TGTGCCAGCAGCTTGGGGCAGGTCCACGAAAAACTGTTTTTT.

The chain links TRBV27 to TRBJ2-2, with 7 bases matching TRBD2. The V gene end was trimmed by 2 bases and the J gene end by 7 bases; junction bases not matched to a gene: 7. CDR3 length: 15 residues. CDR1 and CDR2 (germline): MNHEY, SMNVEV (reference sequence). The CDR3 is CASSLTAGAVGELFF. For the CDR3, the DNA is TGTGCCAGCAGTTTAACGGCGGGAGCGGTCGGGGAGCTGTTTTTT.

Note on this clone: The same CDR3 can be traced to other DNA sequences in this sample. The rearrangement links TRBV7-9 to TRBJ2-5; D is ambiguous. The CDR3 consists of 11 residues. V shed 4 bases and J shed 2 bases, with 2 bases lying between them. The V gene's germline CDR1 is SEHNR and CDR2 FQNEAQ (reference sequence). CDR3 DNA sequence: TGTGCCAGCAGCTCTCAAGAGACCCAGTACTTC. This gives the protein CASSSQETQYF.

The V gene is TRBV5-4, the J gene TRBJ1-1, with D possibly TRBD1 on 5 matching bases. V was pared by 5 bases and J by 4 bases, with 18 bases between. Germline V lookup: CDR1 SGHNT, CDR2 YYREEE (reference sequence). The CDR3 spans 15 residues. Written as DNA, the CDR3 is TGTGCCAGCAGGGGGGATTCTGGGGGTTTCACTGAAGCTTTCTTT. This codes for CASRGDSGGFTEAFF.

The chain is built from TRBV2 and TRBJ1-5, with D perhaps matching TRBD1 (5 bases). V was pared by 9 bases and J by 8 bases, with 17 bases between. The germline V gene encodes CDR1 SNHLY and CDR2 FYNNEI. CDR3 length: 13 amino acids. The CDR3 DNA follows: TGTGCCAGTTTCCGGGACCCCCGGGAGCCCCAGCATTTT. It codes for CASFRDPREPQHF.

This chain links TRBV19 with TRBJ1-5; D is possibly TRBD1 (5 bases). The CDR3 runs to 15 residues. The germline gives CDR1 LNHDA, CDR2 SQIVND (reference sequence). Between the trimmed V and J ends, which lost 6 bases and 3 bases, there was a span of 15 bases. CDR3 sequence reads: CASRLGQGDNQPQHF. CDR3 sequence (DNA): TGTGCCAGTAGGCTGGGGCAGGGCGACAATCAGCCCCAGCATTTT.

This sequence joins TRBV27 and TRBJ1-5, with 9 bases matching TRBD1. The germline CDR1 and CDR2 sequences are MNHEY and SMNVEV (reference sequence). This CDR3 spans 18 amino acids. V trimming: 3 bases; J trimming: 4 bases; junction bases outside the gene matches: 13. The chain's CDR3 is CASSFNRGTGLRNQPQHF. CDR3 DNA: TGTGCCAGCAGTTTCAACCGGGGGACAGGGCTTCGAAATCAGCCCCAGCATTTT.